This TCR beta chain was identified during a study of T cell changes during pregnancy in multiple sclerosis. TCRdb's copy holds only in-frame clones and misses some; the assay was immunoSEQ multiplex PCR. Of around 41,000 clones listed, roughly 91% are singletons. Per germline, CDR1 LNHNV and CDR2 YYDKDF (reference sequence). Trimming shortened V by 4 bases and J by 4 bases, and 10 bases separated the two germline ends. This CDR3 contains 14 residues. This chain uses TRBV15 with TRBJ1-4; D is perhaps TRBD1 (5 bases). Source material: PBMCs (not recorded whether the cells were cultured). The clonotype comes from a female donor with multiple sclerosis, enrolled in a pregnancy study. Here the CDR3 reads CATSIRGFNEKLFF. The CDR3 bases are TGTGCCACCAGCATTAGGGGTTTTAATGAAAAACTGTTTTTT. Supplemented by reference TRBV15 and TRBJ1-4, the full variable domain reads DAMVIQNPRYQVTQFGKPVTLSCSQTLNHNVMYWYQQKSSQAPKLLFHYYDKDFNNEADTPDNFQSRRPNTSFCFLDIRSPGLGDTAMYLCATSIRGFNEKLFFGSGTQLSVL.